A single sample is the source of the 13 T cell receptor beta chains below, sequenced in a study of blood T cell repertoires in COVID-19. Only in-frame clones appear in the TCRdb table, and some are missing; sequencing was by immunoSEQ multiplex PCR. The data hold around 250,000 clones, with over 75% observed a single time. Material for sequencing was peripheral blood. Source of these receptors: a man aged 30-40 years who had recovered from COVID-19.

The chain uses TRBV3-1 (or the pseudogene TRBV3-2) and TRBJ1-6; D is unclear. The CDR3 runs 15 residues. CDR1 is LGHDT and CDR2 is YNNKEL in the germline V gene (reference sequence). V shed 1 base and J shed 8 bases, with 12 bases lying between them. The CDR3 reads CASSQAPGWDSPLHF. The CDR3 bases are TGTGCCAGCAGCCAAGCTCCGGGATGGGATTCACCCCTCCACTTT.

The rearrangement joins TRBV10-3 to TRBJ1-3; a possible D gene is TRBD1 (6 bases). The CDR3 consists of 14 residues. V lost 8 bases and J lost 0, with 11 bases in between. Germline V CDR1 and CDR2: ENHRY, SYGVKD. The DNA of the CDR3 is TGTGCCATCCGTGGGGGGCTCTCTGGAAACACCATATATTTT. As protein: CAIRGGLSGNTIYF.

The chain carries TRBV6-1 and TRBJ1-2, with 8 bases lining up with TRBD1. Germline-derived CDR1 and CDR2 are MNHNS and SASEGT. V shed 5 bases, J shed 6 bases, and the junction held 5 bases outside the gene matches. The length of the CDR3 is 13 residues. The CDR3 nucleotides read TGTGCCAGCAGTTTAACAGGGGGAAATGGCTACACCTTC. Protein: CASSLTGGNGYTF.

The chain joins TRBV27 to TRBJ2-3, with 13 bases identical to TRBD2. CDR3 length equals 15 residues. In germline, CDR1 is MNHEY, CDR2 SMNVEV (reference sequence). With V trimmed by 5 bases and J by 6 bases, 5 bases remained unmatched. CDR3: CASSPTSGGTDTQYF. In DNA, the CDR3 is TGTGCCAGCAGTCCGACTAGCGGGGGGACCGATACGCAGTATTTT.

A few counts support this clone. This chain connects TRBV7-9 to TRBJ2-7, with D perhaps matching TRBD1 (6 bases). The CDR3 runs to 13 residues. Germline V lookup: CDR1 SEHNR, CDR2 FQNEAQ (reference sequence). The ends were cut back, 5 bases at V and 2 bases at J, with 10 bases in the middle. The chain's CDR3 is CASSPTGTYEQYF. CDR3 coding DNA: TGTGCCAGCAGCCCCACAGGGACCTACGAGCAGTACTTC.

This clone was seen a handful of times. This chain joins TRBV6-6 and TRBJ2-7; tentatively, D is TRBD1 (7 bases). The CDR3 length is 15 residues. Germline loops: CDR1 MNHNY, CDR2 SVGAGI (reference sequence). V lost 5 bases to trimming and J lost 4 bases, with 18 bases between them. The CDR3: CASSSSPTGRYEQYV. In DNA form, the CDR3 reads TGTGCCAGCAGTAGCTCCCCGACAGGGAGGTACGAGCAGTACGTC.

This clone was seen only a few times. This chain joins TRBV19 and TRBJ1-4, with D hard to call. The length of the CDR3 is 15 residues. Trimming cost V 1 base and J 6 bases, with 12 bases left between them. Germline-derived CDR1 and CDR2 are LNHDA and SQIVND (reference sequence). In nucleotides, the CDR3 is TGTGCCAGTAGTATAGCCGGGAGTGATCATGAAAAACTGTTTTTT. As protein: CASSIAGSDHEKLFF.

V usage is TRBV11-2 and J usage is TRBJ2-5; TRBD2 aligns across 9 bases. Germline V gene lookup returns CDR1 SGHAT and CDR2 FQNNGV. V lost 5 bases to trimming and J lost 1 base; unmatched junction nucleotides: 2. The CDR3 contains 14 residues. CDR3 amino acids: CASSVSGGQETQYF. In nucleotides, the CDR3 is TGTGCCAGCAGCGTTAGCGGGGGCCAAGAGACCCAGTACTTC.

The gene calls are TRBV5-4 and TRBJ1-2; a possible D gene is TRBD1 (6 bases). With 4 bases removed from V and 6 bases from J, the gap between germline ends came to 10 bases. The CDR3 is 12 residues long. Germline lookup yields CDR1 SGHNT and CDR2 YYREEE (reference sequence). The CDR3 DNA is TGTGCCAGCAGCATGACAGGAAATGGCTACACCTTC. Translation gives CASSMTGNGYTF.

The J gene is TRBJ2-5, the V gene TRBV7-2; 11 bases map to TRBD1. V gave up 1 base and J gave up 4 bases; unmatched junction bases: 5. This CDR3 has 16 residues. CDR1 is SGHTA and CDR2 is FQGNSA in the germline V gene. In DNA, the CDR3 is TGTGCCAGCAGCTTAGTGGACAGGGGGCAGGGAGAGACCCAGTACTTC. Protein: CASSLVDRGQGETQYF.

This clone showed up just a few times. The rearrangement links TRBV28 to TRBJ1-5; D possibly corresponds to TRBD1 (5 bases). Germline V CDR1 and CDR2: MDHEN, SYDVKM. The CDR3 consists of 13 residues. V lost 6 bases and J 2 bases, leaving 8 bases between the germline ends. CDR3 in amino acids: CASRGAGNQPQHF. In DNA, the CDR3 is TGTGCCAGCAGAGGGGCGGGCAATCAGCCCCAGCATTTT.

The chain employs TRBV18 and TRBJ1-1, with unresolved D. Trimming took off 6 bases at V and 1 base at J, with 12 bases between the two ends. CDR3 length: 14 residues. The V gene's germline CDR1 is KGHSH and CDR2 LQKENI. The CDR3 spells CASSAGSGNTEAFF. The CDR3 nucleotides read TGTGCCAGCTCCGCAGGAAGTGGGAACACTGAAGCTTTCTTT.

The rearrangement uses TRBV5-1 and TRBJ2-2, with a possible D match to TRBD1 (7 bases). Trimming removed 4 bases from V and 0 bases from J, with 10 bases in between. The CDR3 has 15 residues. CDR1 and CDR2 from the germline V gene are SGHRS and YFSETQ. The CDR3 DNA follows: TGCGCCAGCAGCGGGGGGACAGCGAACACCGGGGAGCTGTTTTTT. Its translation is CASSGGTANTGELFF. Combining the CDR3 with reference TRBV5-1 and TRBJ2-2 gives the whole variable domain KAGVTQTPRYLIKTRGQQVTLSCSPISGHRSVSWYQQTPGQGLQFLFEYFSETQRNKGNFPGRFSGRQFSNSRSEMNVSTLELGDSALYLCASSGGTANTGELFFGEGSRLTVL.